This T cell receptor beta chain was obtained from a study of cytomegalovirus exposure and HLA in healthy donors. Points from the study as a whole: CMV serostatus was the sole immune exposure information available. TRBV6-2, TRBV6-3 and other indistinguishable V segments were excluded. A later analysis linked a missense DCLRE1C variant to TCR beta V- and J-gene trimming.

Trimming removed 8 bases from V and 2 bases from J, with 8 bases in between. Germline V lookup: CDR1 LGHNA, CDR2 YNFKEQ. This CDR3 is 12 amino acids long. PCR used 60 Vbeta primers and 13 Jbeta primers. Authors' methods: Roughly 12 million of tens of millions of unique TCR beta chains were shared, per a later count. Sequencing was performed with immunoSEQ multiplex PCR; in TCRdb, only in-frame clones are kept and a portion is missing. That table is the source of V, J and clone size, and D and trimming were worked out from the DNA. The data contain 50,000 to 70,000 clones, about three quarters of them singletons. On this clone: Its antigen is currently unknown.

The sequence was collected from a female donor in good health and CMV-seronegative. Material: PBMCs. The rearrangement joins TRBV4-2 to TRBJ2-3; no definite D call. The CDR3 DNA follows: TGTGCCAGCCTCGCGGACACAGATACGCAGTATTTT. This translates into CASLADTDTQYF.